This passage covers 25 T cell receptor beta chains from one sample sequenced in a study of blood T cell repertoires in COVID-19. TCRdb keeps only in-frame clones here, not all; method: immunoSEQ multiplex PCR. Of around 230,000 clones in the sample, about 90% were seen once. Sample: peripheral blood. These receptors all come from a man aged 55 to 70 who had recovered from COVID-19.

The rearrangement joins TRBV4-2 to TRBJ2-3; 8 bases are a match to TRBD1. Germline V CDR1 and CDR2: LGHNA, YNFKEQ. V was pared by 4 bases and J by 8 bases, with 5 bases of the junction left unmatched. This CDR3 contains 13 residues. The CDR3 DNA follows: TGTGCCAGCAGCCCAACTGGACAGGGTACGCAGTATTTT. Amino acids: CASSPTGQGTQYF.

The CDR3 DNA reads TGTGCCAGTAGTATGCGTGAGAATGGCTACACCTTC. Translating it yields CASSMRENGYTF. The rearrangement links TRBV19 to TRBJ1-2; D unclear. V lost 3 bases and J 6 bases, leaving 8 bases between the germline ends. The germline gives CDR1 LNHDA, CDR2 SQIVND (reference sequence). The CDR3 loop spans 12 amino acids. The full variable domain, in which reference TRBV19 and TRBJ1-2 provide the parts outside the CDR3, is DGGITQSPKYLFRKEGQNVTLSCEQNLNHDAMYWYRQDPGQGLRLIYYSQIVNDFQKGDIAEGYSVSREKKESFPLTVTSAQKNPTAFYLCASSMRENGYTFGSGTRLTVV.

This chain's CDR3 is CASSSRGGSYNSPLHF. DNA for the CDR3: TGCGCCAGCAGCTCCCGGGGGGGCTCCTATAATTCACCCCTCCACTTT. The chain joins TRBV5-1 to TRBJ1-6; a weak D match, TRBD1 (5 bases). The ends were cut back, 3 bases at V and 0 bases at J, with 10 bases in the middle. Germline CDR1 SGHRS, CDR2 YFSETQ. This CDR3 has 16 amino acids.

This clone was detected only once. This chain connects TRBV6-5 to TRBJ1-4; tentatively, D is TRBD1 (6 bases). The length of the CDR3 is 14 residues. The ends were cut back, 7 bases at V and 8 bases at J, with 17 bases in the middle. Germline V gives CDR1 MNHEY, CDR2 SVGAGI. The DNA for the CDR3 is TGTGCCAGCAAAGGTTCATGGGGGGGCGAAAAACTGTTTTTT. It encodes CASKGSWGGEKLFF.

This chain links TRBV13 with TRBJ1-2, with TRBD1 as a possible D gene (5 bases). V lost 1 base, J lost 2 bases, and 8 bases lay in between. CDR3 size: 14 residues. Germline V gene data show CDR1 as PRHDT and CDR2 as FYEKMQ (reference sequence). CDR3 bases: TGTGCCAGCAGCTTAGACAGGCTCAACTATGGCTACACCTTC. It encodes CASSLDRLNYGYTF.

The chain combines TRBV3-1 (or the pseudogene TRBV3-2) with TRBJ1-1; D remains ambiguous. The CDR3 contains 11 residues. The ends were cut back, 2 bases at V and 6 bases at J, with 4 bases in the middle. CDR1 and CDR2 (germline): LGHDT, YNNKEL (reference sequence). CDR3 bases: TGTGCCAGCAGCCAAACATCTGAAGCTTTCTTT. Its protein product is CASSQTSEAFF.

This sequence joins TRBV5-1 and TRBJ2-7; TRBD1 matches 9 bases. This CDR3 has 14 amino acids. V lost 5 bases and J lost 5; bases outside the gene matches: 8. Germline CDR1 is SGHRS and CDR2 is YFSETQ. The CDR3 is CASRWDREMNEQYF. The CDR3 coding sequence is TGCGCCAGCAGGTGGGACAGGGAGATGAACGAGCAGTACTTC.

This chain links TRBV7-9 with TRBJ2-3, with D perhaps TRBD1 (6 bases). V was cut by 5 bases and J by 0 bases, with 15 bases left in between. This CDR3 contains 16 residues. CDR1 is SEHNR, CDR2 FQNEAQ, per germline (reference sequence). CDR3 nucleotide sequence: TGTGCCAGCAGCCCCCGAGGCAGGGGAAGCACAGATACGCAGTATTTT. Protein sequence: CASSPRGRGSTDTQYF.

The chain joins TRBV18 to TRBJ2-5; D uncertain. Trimming took 1 base from V and 9 from J, leaving 12 bases between them. This CDR3 is 13 amino acids long. Per germline, CDR1 KGHSH and CDR2 LQKENI. The CDR3 DNA sequence: TGTGCCAGCTCACCACAAGACATGGCAGCCCAGTACTTC. It encodes CASSPQDMAAQYF. Using reference TRBV18 and TRBJ2-5 for the parts outside the CDR3, the full variable domain is NAGVMQNPRHLVRRRGQEARLRCSPMKGHSHVYWYRQLPEEGLKFMVYLQKENIIDESGMPKERFSAEFPKEGPSILRIQQVVRGDSAAYFCASSPQDMAAQYFGPGTRLLVL.

The chain joins TRBV7-8 to TRBJ2-1, with 12 bases lining up with TRBD1. The ends lost 5 bases at V and 3 bases at J; junction bases unmatched: 5. The CDR3 is 16 amino acids. Germline-derived CDR1 and CDR2 are SGHVS and FQNEAQ. CDR3 in amino acids: CASSPRDRGLYNEQFF. CDR3 nucleotide sequence: TGTGCCAGCAGCCCCCGGGACAGGGGGCTCTACAATGAGCAGTTCTTC.

J is TRBJ2-7 and V is TRBV6-2 or TRBV6-3; 7 bases are a match to TRBD2. This CDR3 contains 16 residues. Germline V gene lookup returns CDR1 MNHEY and CDR2 SVGEGT. V lost 5 bases and J lost 0; bases outside the gene matches: 10. The DNA for the CDR3 is TGTGCCAGCAGTCCGCCCGGACTAGGCCCCTCCTACGAGCAGTACTTC. It yields the protein CASSPPGLGPSYEQYF.

This chain connects TRBV7-9 to TRBJ2-3; possible D gene TRBD1, 7 bases. The V end lost 1 base, the J end lost 6 bases, and 20 bases lay between the germline ends. There are 17 residues in the CDR3. Germline V lookup: CDR1 SEHNR, CDR2 FQNEAQ (reference sequence). The chain's CDR3 is CASSLVSGGPSADTQYF. CDR3 DNA: TGTGCCAGCAGCTTAGTCTCAGGGGGGCCGTCGGCGGATACGCAGTATTTT.

The chain employs TRBV19 and TRBJ1-3, with no clear D. This CDR3 is built from 12 residues. Per the germline V gene, CDR1 is LNHDA and CDR2 is SQIVND (reference sequence). V was clipped by 2 bases and J by 7 bases, with 6 bases between them. The CDR3 coding sequence is TGTGCCAGTAGTATATCCCAGAACACCATATATTTT. Its translation is CASSISQNTIYF.

The CDR3 DNA follows: TGTGCCAGTAGTATCGGGGACAGGGCGGTCCAGGAGCAGTTCTTC. Translated, it gives CASSIGDRAVQEQFF. The chain recombines TRBV19 with TRBJ2-1; 9 bases align to TRBD1. CDR1 is LNHDA, CDR2 SQIVND, per germline (reference sequence). After removal of 3 bases from V and 10 bases from J, the junction contained 10 bases not matched to a gene. The CDR3 extends over 15 amino acids. Full variable domain (outside the CDR3, taken from reference TRBV19 and TRBJ2-1): DGGITQSPKYLFRKEGQNVTLSCEQNLNHDAMYWYRQDPGQGLRLIYYSQIVNDFQKGDIAEGYSVSREKKESFPLTVTSAQKNPTAFYLCASSIGDRAVQEQFFGPGTRLTVL.

The chain combines TRBV6-5 with TRBJ2-7, with TRBD2 matching 8 bases. The V and J ends lost 6 bases and 5 bases, in that order; junction bases with no gene match: 12. From germline, CDR1 is MNHEY and CDR2 SVGAGI. This CDR3 has 15 amino acids. The CDR3 is CASRPGGVWFHEQYF. The DNA for the CDR3 is TGTGCCAGCAGACCCGGGGGGGTTTGGTTCCACGAGCAGTACTTC.

In its sample, this clone was seen a few times. The rearrangement joins TRBV20-1 to TRBJ2-7; tentatively, D is TRBD1 (6 bases). The V gene's germline CDR1 is DFQATT and CDR2 SNEGSKA (reference sequence). The CDR3 is made up of 11 amino acids. V dropped 5 bases and J dropped 3 bases, with 8 bases sitting between them. The CDR3 protein is CSAWDNYEQYV. The CDR3 DNA follows: TGCAGTGCTTGGGACAACTACGAGCAGTACGTC.

The V call is TRBV3-1 (or the pseudogene TRBV3-2), the J call TRBJ2-3, with 9 bases fitting TRBD2. V lost 3 bases to trimming and J lost 2 bases; unmatched junction nucleotides: 3. The CDR3 totals 15 residues. Germline V gene lookup returns CDR1 LGHDT and CDR2 YNNKEL (reference sequence). The CDR3 here is CASSHLAGPTDTQYF. CDR3 bases: TGTGCCAGCAGCCATCTAGCGGGGCCCACAGATACGCAGTATTTT.

The chain joins TRBV28 to TRBJ1-1; 8 nucleotides agree with TRBD1. The V segment lost 4 bases and the J segment 4 bases; nucleotides outside the gene matches: 5. The germline V gene encodes CDR1 MDHEN and CDR2 SYDVKM. The CDR3 extends over 14 amino acids. The CDR3 spells CASSWTGRVTEAFF. The CDR3 DNA is TGTGCCAGCAGTTGGACAGGGCGAGTCACTGAAGCTTTCTTT.

This clone occurred once. The V gene is TRBV6-6, the J gene TRBJ1-4, with D tentatively TRBD1 (6 bases). The CDR3 has 15 amino acids. CDR1 MNHNY and CDR2 SVGAGI come from the germline V gene (reference sequence). V lost 7 bases and J 8 bases, leaving 20 bases between the germline ends. CDR3 sequence (DNA): TGTGCCAGCACCGACGGAGGCAGGGGTTTGGAAAAACTGTTTTTT. Amino acids: CASTDGGRGLEKLFF.

The J gene is TRBJ1-1, the V gene TRBV5-6; 7 nucleotides align to TRBD1. The V gene's germline CDR1 is SGHDT and CDR2 YYEEEE. The CDR3 has 16 residues. With 4 bases clipped from V and 1 base from J, the junction kept 10 bases outside the gene matches. The CDR3 nucleotides read TGTGCCAGCAGCGCGGCTACAGGGGTCCCGAACACTGAAGCTTTCTTT. This codes for CASSAATGVPNTEAFF.

The chain is built from TRBV21-1 and TRBJ2-5; the table gives TRBD2 as D, unverified against the DNA. TRBV21-1 is annotated as a pseudogene. The CDR3 consists of 18 residues. In DNA, the CDR3 is TGTGCCAGCAGCAAATTGGGGCTAGCGGGTGACCATCGGGAGACCCAGTACTTC. It yields the protein CASSKLGLAGDHRETQYF.

The chain uses TRBV18 and TRBJ1-3; D unresolved. Germline CDR1 is KGHSH and CDR2 is LQKENI. Trimming removed 0 bases at V and 4 bases at J, with 7 bases between. The CDR3 sequence is 14 residues long. CDR3 sequence (DNA): TGTGCCAGCTCACCACCAGTGAGGGGAAACACCATATATTTT. Translating it yields CASSPPVRGNTIYF.

The chain couples TRBV19 to TRBJ1-1; D is unclear. Germline V CDR1 and CDR2: LNHDA, SQIVND (reference sequence). The CDR3 runs to 13 residues. Trimming shortened V by 3 bases and J by 1 base, and 6 bases separated the two germline ends. The CDR3 DNA reads as TGTGCCAGTAGTATCGGTAGGAACACTGAAGCTTTCTTT. Translated: CASSIGRNTEAFF.

The chain links TRBV28 to TRBJ2-7; maybe TRBD2 (6 bases). V was pared by 8 bases and J by 6 bases, with 8 bases between. CDR1 MDHEN and CDR2 SYDVKM come from the germline V gene. This CDR3 is 10 amino acids long. The CDR3 sequence is CASAGGEQYV. For the CDR3, the DNA is TGTGCCAGCGCCGGGGGCGAGCAGTACGTC.

The chain joins TRBV18 to TRBJ1-1, with TRBD1 matching 8 bases. V dropped 1 base and J dropped 5; count of bases not matched to a gene: 6. The CDR3 has 15 residues. Germline-derived CDR1 and CDR2 are KGHSH and LQKENI. Here the CDR3 reads CASSPLTGGGTEAFF. The CDR3 nucleotides read TGTGCCAGCTCACCACTTACAGGGGGAGGTACTGAAGCTTTCTTT.